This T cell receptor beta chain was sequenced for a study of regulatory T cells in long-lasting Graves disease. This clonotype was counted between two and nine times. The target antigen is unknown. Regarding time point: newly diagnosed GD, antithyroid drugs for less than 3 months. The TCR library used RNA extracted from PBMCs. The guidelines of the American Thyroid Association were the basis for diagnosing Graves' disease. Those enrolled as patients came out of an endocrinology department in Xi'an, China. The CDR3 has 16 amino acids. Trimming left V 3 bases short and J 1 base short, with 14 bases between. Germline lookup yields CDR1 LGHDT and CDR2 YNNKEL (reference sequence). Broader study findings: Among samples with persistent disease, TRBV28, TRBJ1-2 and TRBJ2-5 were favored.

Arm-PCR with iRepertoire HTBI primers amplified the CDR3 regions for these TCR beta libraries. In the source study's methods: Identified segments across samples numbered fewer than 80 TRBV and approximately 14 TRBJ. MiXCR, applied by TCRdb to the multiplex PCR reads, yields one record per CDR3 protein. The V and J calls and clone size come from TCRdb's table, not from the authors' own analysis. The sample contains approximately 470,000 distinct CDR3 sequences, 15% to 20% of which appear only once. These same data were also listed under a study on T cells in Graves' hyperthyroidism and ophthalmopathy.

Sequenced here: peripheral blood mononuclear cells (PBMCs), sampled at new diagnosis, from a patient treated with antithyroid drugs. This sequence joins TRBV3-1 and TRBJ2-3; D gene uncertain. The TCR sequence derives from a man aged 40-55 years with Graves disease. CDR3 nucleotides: TGTGCCAGCAGCCATTTTACTACCGCCGGCACAGATACGCAGTATTTT. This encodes CASSHFTTAGTDTQYF.